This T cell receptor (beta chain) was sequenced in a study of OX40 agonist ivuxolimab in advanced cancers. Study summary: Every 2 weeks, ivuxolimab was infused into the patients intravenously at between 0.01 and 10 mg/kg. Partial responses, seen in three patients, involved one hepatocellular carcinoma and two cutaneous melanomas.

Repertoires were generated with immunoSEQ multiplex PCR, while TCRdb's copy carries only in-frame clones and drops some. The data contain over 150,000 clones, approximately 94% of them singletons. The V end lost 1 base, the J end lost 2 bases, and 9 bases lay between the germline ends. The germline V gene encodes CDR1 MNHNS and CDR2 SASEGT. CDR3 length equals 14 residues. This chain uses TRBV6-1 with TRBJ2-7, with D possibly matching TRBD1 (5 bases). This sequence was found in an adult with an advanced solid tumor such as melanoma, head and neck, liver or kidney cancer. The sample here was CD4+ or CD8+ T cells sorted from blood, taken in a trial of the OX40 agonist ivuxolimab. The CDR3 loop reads CASSEGKGPYEQYF. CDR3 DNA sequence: TGTGCCAGCAGTGAAGGAAAGGGGCCCTACGAGCAGTACTTC.